Below, 29 T cell receptor beta chains from the same sample are listed, as sequenced in a study of shared clonotypes between healthy human individuals. Clones were sequenced by immunoSEQ multiplex PCR, and TCRdb holds only the in-frame ones, with some missing. The sample records approximately 700,000 clones, around 78% being singletons. Sequenced sample: memory CD4+ T cells sorted from blood. This sample's subset: CD45RA-negative fraction. These receptors were collected from a young woman in good health.

The chain couples TRBV2 to TRBJ2-2, with TRBD2 as a possible D gene (6 bases). The V and J ends lost 6 bases and 4 bases respectively, with 21 bases between them. This CDR3 is built from 17 residues. Looked up from germline, CDR1 is SNHLY and CDR2 is FYNNEI. The CDR3 nucleotides are TGTGCCAGCAGGGATCCGGGACTCTTATTCTCCACCGGGGAGCTGTTTTTT. This gives the protein CASRDPGLLFSTGELFF.

The V call is TRBV27, the J call TRBJ2-5; the D gene could be TRBD1 or TRBD2 (5 bases each). This CDR3 comprises 14 residues. Germline V gene lookup returns CDR1 MNHEY and CDR2 SMNVEV (reference sequence). V lost 4 bases and J 4 bases, leaving 13 bases between the germline ends. The CDR3 is CASSSQGRGETQYF. CDR3 bases: TGTGCCAGCAGTTCCCAGGGTCGGGGAGAGACCCAGTACTTC.

V and J are TRBV9 and TRBJ1-1; D is perhaps TRBD1 (5 bases). The CDR3 has 14 residues. Germline CDR1 SGDLS, CDR2 YYNGEE. The V and J ends lost 0 bases and 11 bases respectively, with 17 bases between them. CDR3 residues: CASSVGQGRFPAFF. CDR3 DNA: TGTGCCAGCAGCGTAGGGCAGGGCAGATTTCCGGCTTTCTTT. The full variable domain, its missing parts supplied by reference TRBV9 and TRBJ1-1, is DSGVTQTPKHLITATGQRVTLRCSPRSGDLSVYWYQQSLDQGLQFLIQYYNGEERAKGNILERFSAQQFPDLHSELNLSSLELGDSALYFCASSVGQGRFPAFFGQGTRLTVV.

The J gene is TRBJ2-2, the V gene TRBV5-1; D might be TRBD1 (5 bases). The V gene lost 3 bases and the J gene lost 6 bases, with 12 bases spanning the gap. Germline assignment: CDR1 SGHRS and CDR2 YFSETQ. The CDR3 covers 14 residues. The CDR3 nucleotides are TGCGCCAGCAGCTCTCTCCAGGGTCCCGGGGAGCTGTTTTTT. Translated: CASSSLQGPGELFF. Full variable domain (outside the CDR3, taken from reference TRBV5-1 and TRBJ2-2): KAGVTQTPRYLIKTRGQQVTLSCSPISGHRSVSWYQQTPGQGLQFLFEYFSETQRNKGNFPGRFSGRQFSNSRSEMNVSTLELGDSALYLCASSSLQGPGELFFGEGSRLTVL.

V usage is TRBV5-1 and J usage is TRBJ2-1, with D tentatively TRBD2 (6 bases). The length of the CDR3 is 15 residues. CDR1 and CDR2 (germline): SGHRS, YFSETQ. The V end was cut by 0 bases, the J end by 2 bases, with 9 bases between. CDR3 coding DNA: TGCGCCAGCAGCTTGGAGGCGGGACCCTACAATGAGCAGTTCTTC. Protein: CASSLEAGPYNEQFF. Variable domain in full (rest from reference TRBV5-1 and TRBJ2-1): KAGVTQTPRYLIKTRGQQVTLSCSPISGHRSVSWYQQTPGQGLQFLFEYFSETQRNKGNFPGRFSGRQFSNSRSEMNVSTLELGDSALYLCASSLEAGPYNEQFFGPGTRLTVL.

The chain combines TRBV7-2 with TRBJ1-5; a possible D gene is TRBD1 (6 bases). CDR1 is SGHTA, CDR2 FQGNSA, per germline. V lost 7 bases to trimming and J lost 2 bases, with 9 bases between them. This CDR3 comprises 13 residues. In DNA form, the CDR3 reads TGTGCCAGCAAGGGGGTAGGCAATCAGCCCCAGCATTTT. Translation gives CASKGVGNQPQHF.

The J gene is TRBJ2-1, the V gene TRBV28; possibly TRBD2 for D (7 bases). The CDR3 runs to 13 residues. Trimming took 6 bases from V and 6 from J, leaving 12 bases between them. Per germline, CDR1 MDHEN and CDR2 SYDVKM. The CDR3 protein is CASRRGRANEQFF. The DNA for the CDR3 is TGTGCCAGCAGGCGGGGGCGGGCCAATGAGCAGTTCTTC.

The V call is TRBV14, the J call TRBJ2-2; 7 bases are shared with TRBD1. The length of the CDR3 is 17 residues. J lost 8 bases, V lost 2 bases, and 14 bases had no gene match. CDR1 is SGHDN, CDR2 FVKESK, per germline. CDR3 protein: CASSQLGQALLWGELFF. The CDR3, as DNA: TGTGCCAGCAGCCAACTTGGACAGGCCTTGCTATGGGGGGAGCTGTTTTTT.

The chain has TRBV5-6 and TRBJ1-2; 12 positions agree with TRBD1. The trim removed 2 bases at V and 2 bases at J, leaving 7 bases unmatched. Germline CDR1 and CDR2: SGHDT and YYEEEE. The CDR3 spans 17 residues. The CDR3 DNA reads TGTGCCAGCAGCTTCGTCCCGGGACAGGGGGCAAACTATGGCTACACCTTC. Protein sequence: CASSFVPGQGANYGYTF.

The rearrangement joins TRBV28 to TRBJ2-7; 9 nucleotides agree with TRBD2. The CDR3 consists of 15 residues. V trimming: 0 bases; J trimming: 6 bases; junction bases outside the gene matches: 6. Germline V gene data show CDR1 as MDHEN and CDR2 as SYDVKM. CDR3 sequence reads: CASSLWAGGGGEQYF. DNA of the CDR3: TGTGCCAGCAGTTTATGGGCGGGAGGGGGTGGCGAGCAGTACTTC.

The chain couples TRBV5-1 to TRBJ2-1; 8 nucleotides agree with TRBD2. The CDR3 spans 15 residues. Per germline, CDR1 SGHRS and CDR2 YFSETQ. V gave up 1 base and J gave up 7 bases; unmatched junction bases: 7. CDR3 residues: CASSLMTGGINEQFF. The DNA for the CDR3 is TGCGCCAGCAGCTTGATGACGGGAGGGATAAATGAGCAGTTCTTC.

The chain couples TRBV7-2 to TRBJ2-1; TRBD2 aligns across 9 bases. Germline-derived CDR1 and CDR2 are SGHTA and FQGNSA. V was clipped by 1 base and J by 8 bases; unmatched bases: 6. The CDR3 sequence is 15 residues long. The CDR3 nucleotides read TGTGCCAGCAGCTTAGGGGTAGCGGGAGTATATGAGCAGTTCTTC. It translates to CASSLGVAGVYEQFF.

This clone was found a few times. The chain links TRBV1 to TRBJ2-3; the table's TRBD2 call for D was not verified on the DNA. TRBV1 represents a pseudogene. This CDR3 is built from 19 residues. CDR3 loop: CTSSHQQGLAGVSTDTQYF. CDR3 DNA sequence: TGCACCAGCAGCCATCAACAGGGACTAGCGGGGGTTAGCACAGATACGCAGTATTTT.

The chain recombines TRBV7-3 with TRBJ2-3; no clear D gene. This CDR3 comprises 12 residues. The germline gives CDR1 SGHTA, CDR2 FQGTGA. V was trimmed by 10 bases and J by 0 bases, leaving 8 bases between them. In nucleotides, the CDR3 is TGTGCCACCCAGGCTAGCACAGATACGCAGTATTTT. Its protein product is CATQASTDTQYF.

J is TRBJ1-4 and V is TRBV5-1, with D tentatively TRBD1 (5 bases). V gave up 2 bases and J gave up 7 bases, with 12 bases separating them. Per the germline V gene, CDR1 is SGHRS and CDR2 is YFSETQ. The CDR3 is 14 residues long. CDR3 sequence reads: CASSLGQPGEKLFF. Here the CDR3 DNA reads TGCGCCAGCAGCTTAGGACAACCCGGTGAAAAACTGTTTTTT.

Regarding this clone: The sample has other DNA sequences that encode this CDR3 too. The chain joins TRBV6-1 to TRBJ1-1; D call uncertain. V was trimmed by 0 bases and J by 1 base, leaving 3 bases between them. There are 13 residues in the CDR3. Germline CDR1 is MNHNS and CDR2 is SASEGT. The CDR3: CASSEAENTEAFF. DNA for the CDR3: TGTGCCAGCAGTGAAGCGGAGAACACTGAAGCTTTCTTT.

The rearrangement uses TRBV30 and TRBJ1-6; no clear D. The CDR3 covers 14 residues. Looked up from germline, CDR1 is GTSNPN and CDR2 is SVGIG (reference sequence). V was cut by 0 bases and J by 4 bases, with 7 bases left in between. The CDR3 is CAWSVQPYNSPLHF. CDR3 sequence (DNA): TGTGCCTGGAGTGTACAACCTTATAATTCACCCCTCCACTTT.

The chain links TRBV6-5 to TRBJ2-3, with a weak D call TRBD1 (5 bases). This CDR3 has 14 amino acids. The V end was cut by 0 bases, the J end by 5 bases, with 9 bases between. Germline CDR1 is MNHEY and CDR2 is SVGAGI. CDR3 nucleotide sequence: TGTGCCAGCAGTTACTCAGGGGTAGTAGATACGCAGTATTTT. Translated: CASSYSGVVDTQYF.

This clone was observed a handful of times. The V call is TRBV2, the J call TRBJ2-7; no clear D. From germline, CDR1 is SNHLY and CDR2 FYNNEI. Trimming removed 4 bases at V and 1 base at J, with 8 bases between. The CDR3 loop spans 13 amino acids. This chain's CDR3 is CASSVTRSYEQYF. CDR3 bases: TGTGCCAGCAGTGTTACCAGGTCCTACGAGCAGTACTTC.

The rearrangement uses TRBV6-9 and TRBJ1-2, with D unclear. The CDR3 sequence is 10 residues long. Trimming cost V 4 bases and J 5 bases, with 2 bases left between them. From germline, CDR1 is MNHGY and CDR2 SVAAGI. The CDR3 protein is CASSLYGYTF. As DNA, the CDR3 is TGTGCCAGCAGTTTGTATGGCTACACCTTC.

The rearrangement joins TRBV6-1 to TRBJ2-7, with a possible D match to TRBD1 (6 bases). The CDR3 covers 14 residues. Trimming removed 6 bases at V and 7 bases at J, with 19 bases between. Germline CDR1 and CDR2: MNHNS and SASEGT. Written as DNA, the CDR3 is TGTGCCAGCAGCCAACAGGGTCCCCCAGGAGAGCAGTACTTC. It is translated as CASSQQGPPGEQYF.

The gene calls are TRBV28 and TRBJ1-1; the D is unclear. In germline, CDR1 is MDHEN, CDR2 SYDVKM. This CDR3 is 14 amino acids long. V lost 6 bases and J 4 bases, leaving 15 bases between the germline ends. CDR3 bases: TGTGCCAGCAGCTCGCACGGGTCATTCACTGAAGCTTTCTTT. This sequence encodes CASSSHGSFTEAFF.

The chain uses TRBV7-9 and TRBJ2-3, with TRBD1 matching 8 bases. The length of the CDR3 is 15 residues. Germline V CDR1 and CDR2: SEHNR, FQNEAQ (reference sequence). J gave up 6 bases and V 5 bases, and 10 bases lay outside the gene matches. The CDR3 loop reads CASSTWTGNLDTQYF. The CDR3 coding sequence is TGTGCCAGCAGCACCTGGACAGGGAACTTGGATACGCAGTATTTT.

The chain couples TRBV11-2 to TRBJ2-7, with a weak D call TRBD1 (5 bases). V was trimmed by 5 bases and J by 4 bases, leaving 9 bases between them. Germline assignment: CDR1 SGHAT and CDR2 FQNNGV. This CDR3 has 12 amino acids. CDR3 sequence (DNA): TGTGCCAGCAGCCTCAGGGCGTACGAGCAGTACTTC. Translating gives CASSLRAYEQYF.

CDR3 DNA: TGTGCCAGCAGCTTAATGGGCGGGGAAGCCTACGAGCAGTACTTC. Translated: CASSLMGGEAYEQYF. V usage is TRBV7-3 and J usage is TRBJ2-7, with D possibly matching TRBD2 (6 bases). With 1 base removed from V and 2 bases from J, the gap between germline ends came to 12 bases. CDR3 length: 15 residues. Germline V lookup: CDR1 SGHTA, CDR2 FQGTGA.

The chain couples TRBV2 to TRBJ2-7; 11 bases line up with TRBD2. The germline CDR1 and CDR2 sequences are SNHLY and FYNNEI. This CDR3 contains 16 residues. V gave up 3 bases and J gave up 4 bases; unmatched junction bases: 8. In DNA, the CDR3 is TGTGCCAGCAGTGAGCAACTAGCGGGAGCCCAATACGAGCAGTACTTC. Translating it yields CASSEQLAGAQYEQYF.

The CDR3 DNA reads as TGTGCCAGCAGACTGAGGGTGGGTGGCAATCAGCCCCAGCATTTT. The encoded protein is CASRLRVGGNQPQHF. The rearrangement uses TRBV6-5 and TRBJ1-5; no definite D call. Trimming shortened V by 6 bases and J by 2 bases, and 14 bases separated the two germline ends. Germline V gives CDR1 MNHEY, CDR2 SVGAGI. The CDR3 extends over 15 amino acids.

The V call is TRBV4-1, the J call TRBJ2-1; 11 bases fit TRBD2. The V segment lost 1 base and the J segment 4 bases; nucleotides outside the gene matches: 3. This CDR3 region has 16 residues. The germline gives CDR1 MGHRA, CDR2 YSYEKL. CDR3 coding DNA: TGCGCCAGCAGCCAAGGGACTAGCGGGTTTTACAATGAGCAGTTCTTC. Encoded protein: CASSQGTSGFYNEQFF.

This clone was observed a handful of times. The CDR3 bases are TGTGCCAGCAGTGGGGGGGCCCTGAACACCGGGGAGCTGTTTTTT. It encodes CASSGGALNTGELFF. This sequence joins TRBV2 and TRBJ2-2, with D perhaps being TRBD1 or TRBD2 (6 bases each). The germline V gene encodes CDR1 SNHLY and CDR2 FYNNEI. The CDR3 contains 15 residues. Trimming removed 4 bases from V and 1 base from J, with 10 bases in between.